This T cell receptor (beta chain) is from a study of cytomegalovirus exposure and HLA in healthy donors. Study-level results: The study flagged some 170 TCR beta chains as cytomegalovirus-associated. A later analysis showed TCR association rates differing by HLA locus, peaking at DRB1 and lowest at HLA-C.

The CDR3 is made up of 14 amino acids. Trimming removed 6 bases from V and 2 bases from J; junction bases left unmatched: 3. Per germline, CDR1 SGHTA and CDR2 FQGTGA. The PCR was carried out with 60 Vbeta primers and 13 Jbeta primers. Per the original data handling: Some 10 million shared chains were among the approximately 80 million unique TCR beta chains that a later analysis counted. Assay: immunoSEQ multiplex PCR; the TCRdb copy retains only in-frame clones and omits some. V, J and clone size are those of that table, while D and trimming were read from the DNA. Its table lists 50,000 to 70,000 clones. As regards this clone: Its cognate antigen is unknown.

The sample consisted of PBMCs. The TCR sequence derives from a male donor in good health and CMV-seronegative. The genes are TRBV7-3 and TRBJ2-2; 7 bases fit TRBD1. Here the CDR3 DNA reads TGTGCCAGCAGATGGGACAGTAACACCGGGGAGCTGTTTTTT. It specifies CASRWDSNTGELFF.